Following are 16 T cell receptor beta chains from one sample sequenced in a study of regulatory T cells in long-lasting Graves disease. Both iRepertoire HTBI primers and Arm-PCR of CDR3 regions were used to build the TCR beta libraries. MiXCR, applied by TCRdb to the multiplex PCR reads, yields one record per CDR3 protein. This table has hundreds of thousands of distinct CDR3 sequences, about 16% appearing once. Time point: newly diagnosed GD, antithyroid drugs for less than 3 months. The TCR library was made from RNA that had been extracted from PBMCs in TRIzol. The same sample was also used in a study of T cells in Graves' hyperthyroidism and ophthalmopathy.

The sequenced sample was peripheral blood mononuclear cells (PBMCs), obtained at new diagnosis, from a patient treated with antithyroid drugs. All receptors derive from a woman between 40 and 65 years old with Graves disease.

Ten or more counts support this clonotype. The chain combines TRBV12-3 or TRBV12-4 with TRBJ2-3; no reliable D call. The CDR3 totals 16 residues. V was clipped by 2 bases and J by 2 bases, with 14 bases between them. The CDR3, as DNA: TGTGCCAGCAGTTTATATCGCCGCCATCCCACAGATACGCAGTATTTT. It specifies CASSLYRRHPTDTQYF.

This clonotype came up once. The rearrangement uses TRBV9 and TRBJ2-1; 16 bases match TRBD2. V trimming: 3 bases; J trimming: 0 bases; junction bases outside the gene matches: 3. The germline V gene encodes CDR1 SGDLS and CDR2 YYNGEE. The CDR3 runs 18 residues. The CDR3 DNA sequence: TGTGCCAGCAGCGAGGGACTAGCGGGGGGGAGCTCCTACAATGAGCAGTTCTTC. Residues: CASSEGLAGGSSYNEQFF.

This clonotype has a handful of counts. The chain has TRBV25-1 and TRBJ2-5, with D possibly TRBD1 on 5 matching bases. Trimming stripped 1 base from V and 6 bases from J, with 18 bases between. The CDR3 runs 16 residues. Germline CDR1 and CDR2: MGHDK and SYGVNS. The CDR3 DNA follows: TGTGCCAGCAGTGAATGGGGCGACAGTTTTCTACAGACCCAGTACTTC. Protein: CASSEWGDSFLQTQYF.

This clonotype was observed at least ten times. The chain joins TRBV29-1 to TRBJ2-1; 7 bases line up with TRBD1. V was pared by 6 bases and J by 3 bases, with 32 bases of the junction left unmatched. CDR1 and CDR2 (germline): SQVTM, ANQGSEA. This CDR3 is 22 amino acids long. The CDR3 DNA follows: TGCAGCGTAGCCGGGACAGATCTTAATCCACTACTACTCCGGGGTCGCTACAATGAGCAGTTCTTC. Its translation: CSVAGTDLNPLLLRGRYNEQFF.

This clonotype was detected a few times. This chain links TRBV12-3 or TRBV12-4 with TRBJ2-2, with D possibly being TRBD1 (6 bases). The CDR3 consists of 15 residues. The V end was cut by 1 base, the J end by 3 bases, with 9 bases between. CDR3 DNA: TGTGCCAGCAGTTTAGAGAGGGGGTACACCGGGGAGCTGTTTTTT. Translation: CASSLERGYTGELFF.

This clonotype occurred many times. The V and J genes are TRBV6-1 and TRBJ1-2; D is uncertain. The CDR3 has 14 amino acids. The germline CDR1 and CDR2 sequences are MNHNS and SASEGT. The V end was cut by 1 base, the J end by 3 bases, with 9 bases between. CDR3 coding DNA: TGTGCCAGCAGTGAAGGCTGGTATGACTATGGCTACACCTTC. This sequence encodes CASSEGWYDYGYTF.

This chain links TRBV6-1 with TRBJ2-2; 12 positions match TRBD2. V shed 6 bases, J shed 4 bases, and the junction held 3 bases outside the gene matches. There are 15 residues in the CDR3. Per germline, CDR1 MNHNS and CDR2 SASEGT. The CDR3 sequence is CASRPSGGATGELFF. DNA of the CDR3: TGTGCCAGCAGGCCTAGCGGGGGGGCCACCGGGGAGCTGTTTTTT.

CDR3 in amino acids: CASSEATGIPYYGYTF. The CDR3 coding sequence is TGTGCCAGCAGTGAAGCGACAGGGATCCCCTACTATGGCTACACCTTC. The chain uses TRBV7-9 and TRBJ1-2; TRBD1 aligns across 7 bases. The ends lost 6 bases at V and 3 bases at J; junction bases unmatched: 13. The length of the CDR3 is 16 residues. Germline V lookup: CDR1 SEHNR, CDR2 FQNEAQ (reference sequence).

The chain has TRBV18 and TRBJ1-6; 7 bases match TRBD1. Germline V gene lookup returns CDR1 KGHSH and CDR2 LQKENI. CDR3 length: 15 residues. V dropped 3 bases and J dropped 3; count of bases not matched to a gene: 2. The CDR3 bases are TGTGCCAGCTCACCCAGACAGGGCTATAATTCACCCCTCCACTTT. This gives the protein CASSPRQGYNSPLHF.

This clonotype has at least ten counts. The chain joins TRBV19 to TRBJ1-1, with TRBD1 as a possible D gene (6 bases). The V and J ends lost 5 bases and 4 bases respectively, with 14 bases between them. The CDR3 has 14 amino acids. Germline lookup yields CDR1 LNHDA and CDR2 SQIVND (reference sequence). CDR3 sequence: CASSVGQLGTEAFF. As DNA, the CDR3 is TGTGCCAGTAGTGTCGGACAGTTGGGCACTGAAGCTTTCTTT. Together with reference TRBV19 and TRBJ1-1, the CDR3 gives the full variable domain: DGGITQSPKYLFRKEGQNVTLSCEQNLNHDAMYWYRQDPGQGLRLIYYSQIVNDFQKGDIAEGYSVSREKKESFPLTVTSAQKNPTAFYLCASSVGQLGTEAFFGQGTRLTVV.

The chain carries TRBV18 and TRBJ2-1; D gene unclear. Trimming pared 4 bases from V and 5 bases from J, leaving 15 bases between. This CDR3 contains 15 residues. In germline, CDR1 is KGHSH, CDR2 LQKENI. CDR3 sequence reads: CASSLDRVNNNEQFF. The CDR3 DNA follows: TGTGCCAGCTCACTAGATCGGGTAAATAACAATGAGCAGTTCTTC.

This clonotype was seen many times. The chain recombines TRBV2 with TRBJ1-6; 9 bases map to TRBD1. The V segment lost 6 bases and the J segment 7 bases; nucleotides outside the gene matches: 7. CDR1 is SNHLY, CDR2 FYNNEI, per germline. The CDR3 runs 15 residues. The CDR3 loop is CASRGQGGLNSPLHF. The DNA for the CDR3 is TGTGCCAGCAGGGGACAGGGTGGTTTGAATTCACCCCTCCACTTT.

This clonotype appeared many times. J is TRBJ2-1 and V is TRBV11-3; TRBD2 agrees at 10 bases. Trimming took 1 base from V and 0 from J; bases not matched to a gene: 6. Germline assignment: CDR1 SGHNT and CDR2 YENEEA. CDR3 length equals 18 residues. The CDR3 loop is CASSLGELAGSSYNEQFF. CDR3 bases: TGTGCCAGCAGCTTAGGAGAACTAGCGGGGAGCTCCTACAATGAGCAGTTCTTC.

This clonotype showed up many times. The chain uses TRBV12-3 or TRBV12-4 and TRBJ1-2; D is ambiguous. There are 14 residues in the CDR3. V gave up 3 bases and J gave up 0 bases, with 8 bases separating them. This CDR3 is CASSFFAANYGYTF. Written as DNA, the CDR3 is TGTGCCAGCAGTTTTTTTGCAGCTAACTATGGCTACACCTTC.

This clonotype was recorded at least ten times. The chain has TRBV11-1 and TRBJ2-1; TRBD1 aligns across 9 bases. Germline V gene data show CDR1 as SGHAT and CDR2 as FQDESV (reference sequence). V gave up 3 bases and J gave up 4 bases; unmatched junction bases: 7. The CDR3 covers 16 residues. CDR3 sequence (DNA): TGTGCCAGCAGCTTGGACAGGGGATCCCTTTACAATGAGCAGTTCTTC. Amino acid sequence: CASSLDRGSLYNEQFF.

This clonotype was seen at least ten times. The chain uses TRBV7-2 and TRBJ1-3; TRBD1 might be the D (5 bases). This CDR3 contains 15 residues. The germline V gene encodes CDR1 SGHTA and CDR2 FQGNSA. With 2 bases removed from V and 2 bases from J, the gap between germline ends came to 10 bases. CDR3 nucleotides: TGTGCCAGCAGCTTAAACCCAGGGCCTGGAAACACCATATATTTT. Translated: CASSLNPGPGNTIYF.